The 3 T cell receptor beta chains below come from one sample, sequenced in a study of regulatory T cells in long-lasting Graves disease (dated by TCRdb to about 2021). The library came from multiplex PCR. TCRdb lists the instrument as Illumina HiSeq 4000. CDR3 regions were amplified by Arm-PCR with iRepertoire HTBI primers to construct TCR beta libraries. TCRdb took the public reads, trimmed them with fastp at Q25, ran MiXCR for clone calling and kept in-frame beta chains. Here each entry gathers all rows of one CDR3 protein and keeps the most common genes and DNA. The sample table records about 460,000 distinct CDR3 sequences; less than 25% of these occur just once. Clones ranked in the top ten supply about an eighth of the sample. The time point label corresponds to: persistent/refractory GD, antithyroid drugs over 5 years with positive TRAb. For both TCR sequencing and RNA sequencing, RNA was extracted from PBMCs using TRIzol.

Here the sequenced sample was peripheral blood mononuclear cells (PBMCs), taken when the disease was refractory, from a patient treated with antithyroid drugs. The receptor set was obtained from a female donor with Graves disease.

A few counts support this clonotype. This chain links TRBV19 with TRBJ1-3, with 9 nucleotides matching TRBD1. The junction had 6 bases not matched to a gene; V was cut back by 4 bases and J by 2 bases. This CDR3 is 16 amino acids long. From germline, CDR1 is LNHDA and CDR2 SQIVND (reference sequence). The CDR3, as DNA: TGTGCCAGTAGTAGGGGACAGGGCGCGACTGGAAACACCATATATTTT. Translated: CASSRGQGATGNTIYF.

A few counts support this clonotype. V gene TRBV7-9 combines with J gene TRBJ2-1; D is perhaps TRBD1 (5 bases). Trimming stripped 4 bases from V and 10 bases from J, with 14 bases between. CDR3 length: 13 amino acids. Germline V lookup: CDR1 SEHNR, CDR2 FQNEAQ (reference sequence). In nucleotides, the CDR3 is TGTGCCAGCAGCTACGGTACGTCAGGGGAGCAGTTCTTC. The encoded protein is CASSYGTSGEQFF.

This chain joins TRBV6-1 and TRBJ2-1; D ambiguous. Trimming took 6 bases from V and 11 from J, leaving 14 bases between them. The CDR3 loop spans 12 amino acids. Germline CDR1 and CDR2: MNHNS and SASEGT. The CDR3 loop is CASRDPSRQQFF. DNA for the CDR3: TGTGCCAGCAGAGACCCCAGCCGCCAGCAGTTCTTC.